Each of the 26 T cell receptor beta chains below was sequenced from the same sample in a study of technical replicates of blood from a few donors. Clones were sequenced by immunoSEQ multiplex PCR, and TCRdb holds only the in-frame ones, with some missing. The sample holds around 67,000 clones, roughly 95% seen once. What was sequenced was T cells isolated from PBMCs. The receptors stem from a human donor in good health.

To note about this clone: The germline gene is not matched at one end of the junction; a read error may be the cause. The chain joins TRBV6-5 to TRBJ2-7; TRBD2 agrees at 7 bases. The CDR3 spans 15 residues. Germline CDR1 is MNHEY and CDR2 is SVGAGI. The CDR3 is CASSYGSTSSHEQYF. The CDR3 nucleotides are TGTGCCAGCAGTTACGGGTCGACTAGCTCCCACGAGCAGTACTTC.

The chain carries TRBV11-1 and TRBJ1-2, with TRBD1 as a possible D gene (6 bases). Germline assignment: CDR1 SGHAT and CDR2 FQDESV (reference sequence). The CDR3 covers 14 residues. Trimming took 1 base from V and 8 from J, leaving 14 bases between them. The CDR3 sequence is CASSLVRDTAGYTF. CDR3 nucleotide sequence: TGTGCCAGCAGCTTAGTCCGGGACACGGCCGGCTACACCTTC.

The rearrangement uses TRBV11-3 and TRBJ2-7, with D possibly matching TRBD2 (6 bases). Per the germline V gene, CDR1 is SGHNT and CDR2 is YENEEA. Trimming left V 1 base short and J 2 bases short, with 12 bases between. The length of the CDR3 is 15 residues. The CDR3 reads CASSLGGIEAYEQYF. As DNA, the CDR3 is TGTGCCAGCAGCTTAGGCGGGATCGAGGCCTACGAGCAGTACTTC.

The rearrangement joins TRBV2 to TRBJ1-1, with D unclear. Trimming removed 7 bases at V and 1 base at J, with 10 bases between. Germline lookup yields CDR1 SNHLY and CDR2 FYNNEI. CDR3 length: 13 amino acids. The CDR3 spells CASIASKNTEAFF. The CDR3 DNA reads TGTGCCAGCATAGCCAGTAAGAACACTGAAGCTTTCTTT.

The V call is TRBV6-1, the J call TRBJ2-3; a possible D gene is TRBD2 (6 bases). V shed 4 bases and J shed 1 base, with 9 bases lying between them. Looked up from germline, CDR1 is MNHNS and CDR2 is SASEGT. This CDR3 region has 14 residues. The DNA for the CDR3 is TGTGCCAGCAGTGTTTCTAGCGGCACAGATACGCAGTATTTT. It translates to CASSVSSGTDTQYF.

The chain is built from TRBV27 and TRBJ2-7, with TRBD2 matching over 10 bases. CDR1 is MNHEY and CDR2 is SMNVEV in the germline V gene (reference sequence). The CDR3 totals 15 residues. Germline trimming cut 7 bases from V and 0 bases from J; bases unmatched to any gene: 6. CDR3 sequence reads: CASNPAGGPSYEQYF. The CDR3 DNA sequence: TGTGCCAGCAACCCAGCGGGAGGGCCCTCCTACGAGCAGTACTTC.

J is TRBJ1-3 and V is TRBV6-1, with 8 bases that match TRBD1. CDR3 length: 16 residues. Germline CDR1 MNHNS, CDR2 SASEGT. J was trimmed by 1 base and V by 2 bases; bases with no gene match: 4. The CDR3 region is CASSEWDRPSGNTIYF. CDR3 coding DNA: TGTGCCAGCAGTGAATGGGACAGGCCTTCTGGAAACACCATATATTTT.

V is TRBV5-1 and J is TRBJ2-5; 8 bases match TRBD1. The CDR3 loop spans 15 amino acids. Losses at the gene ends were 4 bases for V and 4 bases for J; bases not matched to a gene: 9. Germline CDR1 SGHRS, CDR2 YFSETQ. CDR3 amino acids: CASSPTGDRGETQYF. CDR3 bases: TGCGCCAGCAGCCCGACAGGGGACAGAGGAGAGACCCAGTACTTC.

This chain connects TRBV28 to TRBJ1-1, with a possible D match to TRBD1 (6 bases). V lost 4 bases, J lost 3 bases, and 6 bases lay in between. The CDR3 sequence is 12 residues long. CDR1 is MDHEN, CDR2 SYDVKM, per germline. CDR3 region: CASSSGDTEAFF. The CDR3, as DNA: TGTGCCAGCAGTTCAGGGGACACTGAAGCTTTCTTT.

Written as DNA, the CDR3 is TGCGCCAGCAGCCAAGTCGACAGGGGGGCCTACGAGCAGTACTTC. Its protein product is CASSQVDRGAYEQYF. The rearrangement links TRBV4-1 to TRBJ2-7; 9 nucleotides agree with TRBD1. This CDR3 has 15 amino acids. Germline CDR1 reads MGHRA; CDR2 reads YSYEKL. With V trimmed by 1 base and J by 2 bases, 3 bases remained unmatched.

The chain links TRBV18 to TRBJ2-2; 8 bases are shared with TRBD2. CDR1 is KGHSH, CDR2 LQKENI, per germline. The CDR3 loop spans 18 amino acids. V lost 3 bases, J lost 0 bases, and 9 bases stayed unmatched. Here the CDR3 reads CASSPSSGHVTNTGELFF. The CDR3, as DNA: TGTGCCAGCTCACCGTCTAGCGGGCACGTAACGAACACCGGGGAGCTGTTTTTT.

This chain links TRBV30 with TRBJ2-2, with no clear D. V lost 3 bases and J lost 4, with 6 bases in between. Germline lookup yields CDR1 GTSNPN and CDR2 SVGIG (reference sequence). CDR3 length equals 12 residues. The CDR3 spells CAWSPVTGELFF. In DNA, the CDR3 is TGTGCCTGGAGCCCCGTCACCGGGGAGCTGTTTTTT.

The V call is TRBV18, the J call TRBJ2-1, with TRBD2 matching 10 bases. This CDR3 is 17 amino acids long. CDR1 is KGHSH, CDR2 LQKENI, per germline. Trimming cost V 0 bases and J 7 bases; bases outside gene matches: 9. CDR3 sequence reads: CASSPPIGAGGWNEQFF. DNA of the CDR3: TGTGCCAGCTCACCACCGATAGGAGCGGGAGGGTGGAATGAGCAGTTCTTC.

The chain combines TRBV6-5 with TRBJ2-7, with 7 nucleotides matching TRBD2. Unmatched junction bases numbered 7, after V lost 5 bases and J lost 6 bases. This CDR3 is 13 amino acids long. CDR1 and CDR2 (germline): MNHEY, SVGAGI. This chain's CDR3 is CASSAPGGSEQYF. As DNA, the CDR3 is TGTGCCAGCAGTGCCCCCGGGGGGAGCGAGCAGTACTTC.

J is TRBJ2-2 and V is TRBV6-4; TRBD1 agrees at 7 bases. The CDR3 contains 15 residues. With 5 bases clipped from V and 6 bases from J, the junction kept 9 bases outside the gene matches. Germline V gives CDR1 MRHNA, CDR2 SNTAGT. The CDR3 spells CASSPTGPWAGELFF. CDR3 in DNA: TGTGCCAGCAGTCCGACAGGGCCCTGGGCCGGGGAGCTGTTTTTT.

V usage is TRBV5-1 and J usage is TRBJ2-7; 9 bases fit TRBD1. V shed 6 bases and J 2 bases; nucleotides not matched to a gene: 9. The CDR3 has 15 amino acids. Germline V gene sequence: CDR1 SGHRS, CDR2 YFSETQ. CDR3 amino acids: CASTDATGGPYEQYF. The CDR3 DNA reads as TGCGCCAGCACAGATGCGACAGGGGGACCCTACGAGCAGTACTTC.

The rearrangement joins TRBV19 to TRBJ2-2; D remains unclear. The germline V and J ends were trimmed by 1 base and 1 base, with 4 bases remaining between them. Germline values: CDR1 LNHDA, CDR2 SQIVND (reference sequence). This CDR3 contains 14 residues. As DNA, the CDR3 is TGTGCCAGTAGTATAGCAGGGAACACCGGGGAGCTGTTTTTT. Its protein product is CASSIAGNTGELFF.

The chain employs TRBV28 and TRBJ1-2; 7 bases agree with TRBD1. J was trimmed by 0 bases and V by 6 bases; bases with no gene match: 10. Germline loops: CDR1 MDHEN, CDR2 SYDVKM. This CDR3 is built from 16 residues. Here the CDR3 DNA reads TGTGCCAGCAGCTCCGGGACAGCATTAGCTAACTATGGCTACACCTTC. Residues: CASSSGTALANYGYTF.

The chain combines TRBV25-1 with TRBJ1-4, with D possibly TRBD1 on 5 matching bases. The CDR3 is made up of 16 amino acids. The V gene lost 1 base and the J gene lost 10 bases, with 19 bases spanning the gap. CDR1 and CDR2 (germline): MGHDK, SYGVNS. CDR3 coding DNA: TGTGCCAGCAGTGAATTGGGGGGGATTGACGTGGGAAAACTGTTTTTT. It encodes CASSELGGIDVGKLFF.

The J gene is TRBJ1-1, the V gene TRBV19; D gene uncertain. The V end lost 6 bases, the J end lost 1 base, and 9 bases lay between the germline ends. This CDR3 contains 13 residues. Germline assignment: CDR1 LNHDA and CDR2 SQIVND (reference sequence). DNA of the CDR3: TGTGCCAGTAGGGCAGGATGGAACACTGAAGCTTTCTTT. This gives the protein CASRAGWNTEAFF. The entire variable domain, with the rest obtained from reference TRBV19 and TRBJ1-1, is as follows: DGGITQSPKYLFRKEGQNVTLSCEQNLNHDAMYWYRQDPGQGLRLIYYSQIVNDFQKGDIAEGYSVSREKKESFPLTVTSAQKNPTAFYLCASRAGWNTEAFFGQGTRLTVV.

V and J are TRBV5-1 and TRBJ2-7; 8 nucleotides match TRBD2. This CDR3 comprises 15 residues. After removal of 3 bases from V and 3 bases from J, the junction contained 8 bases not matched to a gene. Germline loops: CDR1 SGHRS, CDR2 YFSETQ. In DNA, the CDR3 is TGCGCCAGCAGCTCCCTAGCGGGCCCCCTCTACGAGCAGTACTTC. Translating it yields CASSSLAGPLYEQYF.

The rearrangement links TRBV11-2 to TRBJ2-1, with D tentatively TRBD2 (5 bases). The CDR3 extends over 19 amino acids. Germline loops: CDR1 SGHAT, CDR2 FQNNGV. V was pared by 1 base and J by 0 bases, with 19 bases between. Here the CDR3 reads CASSLVLKRKGSSYNEQFF. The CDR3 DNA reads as TGTGCCAGCAGCTTAGTCCTGAAAAGGAAAGGGAGCTCCTACAATGAGCAGTTCTTC.

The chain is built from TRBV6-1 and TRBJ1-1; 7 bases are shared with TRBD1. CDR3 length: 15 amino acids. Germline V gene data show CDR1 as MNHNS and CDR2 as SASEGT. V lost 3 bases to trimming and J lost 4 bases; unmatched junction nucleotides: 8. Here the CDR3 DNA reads TGTGCCAGCAGTGATGGGTTCAGGGGGACCACTGAAGCTTTCTTT. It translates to CASSDGFRGTTEAFF.

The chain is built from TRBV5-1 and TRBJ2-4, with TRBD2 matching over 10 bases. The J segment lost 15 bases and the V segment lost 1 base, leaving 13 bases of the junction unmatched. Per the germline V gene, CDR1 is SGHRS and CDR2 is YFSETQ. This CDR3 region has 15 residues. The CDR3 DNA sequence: TGCGCCAGCAGCTTGACTAGCGGGACCTCCAAGGTATGGTACTTC. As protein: CASSLTSGTSKVWYF. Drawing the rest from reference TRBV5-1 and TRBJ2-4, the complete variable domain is KAGVTQTPRYLIKTRGQQVTLSCSPISGHRSVSWYQQTPGQGLQFLFEYFSETQRNKGNFPGRFSGRQFSNSRSEMNVSTLELGDSALYLCASSLTSGTSKVWYFGAGTRLSVL.

The CDR3 loop reads CASVAGNEQFF. In DNA, the CDR3 is TGTGCCAGCGTAGCGGGGAATGAGCAGTTCTTC. The chain employs TRBV2 and TRBJ2-1; 8 bases are shared with TRBD2. CDR3 length: 11 residues. CDR1 is SNHLY, CDR2 FYNNEI, per germline. The trim removed 8 bases at V and 7 bases at J, leaving 1 base unmatched.

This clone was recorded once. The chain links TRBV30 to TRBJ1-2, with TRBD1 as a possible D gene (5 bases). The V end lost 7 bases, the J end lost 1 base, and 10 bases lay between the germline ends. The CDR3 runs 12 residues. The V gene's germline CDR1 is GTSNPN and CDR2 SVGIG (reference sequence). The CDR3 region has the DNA TGTGCCTCCGGGGGGATTAACTATGGCTACACCTTC. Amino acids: CASGGINYGYTF.